This T cell receptor (beta chain) originates from a study of cytomegalovirus exposure and HLA in healthy donors. The PCR contained 60 Vbeta and 13 Jbeta primers. TCRdb keeps only in-frame clones here, not all; method: immunoSEQ multiplex PCR. The table lists fewer than 200,000 clones, 70% to 90% of them singletons. General study points: Associated with cytomegalovirus, according to the listing, were 150 to 200 TCR beta chains. Productive status was seen about 90% or about 30% of the time for most TCR beta V segments in an earlier analysis.

A word on this clone: Its antigen remains unidentified.

The TCR sequence derives from a man between 18 and 35 years old in good health and CMV-seropositive. Sample: PBMCs.

CDR3 DNA sequence: TGCAGTGAAAGGGGTGACACTGAAGCTTTCTTT. It codes for CSERGDTEAFF. This chain joins TRBV20-1 and TRBJ1-1, with TRBD1 as a possible D gene (5 bases). CDR1 DFQATT and CDR2 SNEGSKA come from the germline V gene (reference sequence). Trimming shortened V by 7 bases and J by 3 bases, and 9 bases separated the two germline ends. CDR3 length: 11 amino acids.